The clone carrying this TCR beta chain was observed at least ten times. Its antigen is unknown. With duration under 3 months, ophthalmopathy was active: Clinical Activity Score at least 3, NOSPECS at least 4. Regions amplified from RNA transcripts were the TCR beta CDR3 regions. First-round RT-PCR targeting the TCR CDR3 was performed with the HTBI primer set. TCRdb independently ran MiXCR on the multiplex PCR reads; one entry per CDR3 protein. The repertoire has approximately 300,000 distinct CDR3 sequences, approximately 17% of them found once; the top ten carry about 51%. The data belong to a study of T cells in Graves' hyperthyroidism and ophthalmopathy. Looking at the study overall: The blood sample was taken at first diagnosis, before treatment began.

V lost 6 bases and J 1 base, leaving 17 bases between the germline ends. Germline V gives CDR1 PRHDT, CDR2 FYEKMQ (reference sequence). This CDR3 is built from 16 residues. Notes on the study in general: Model-based prediction identified ophthalmopathy a median roughly six months prior to its onset. The blood repertoire included most of the expanded thyroid clonotypes above 0.001.

Sequencing input: blood. This receptor was taken from an older woman with Graves' ophthalmopathy. The chain has TRBV13 and TRBJ2-3; no clear D. The DNA for the CDR3 is TGTGCCAGCAGGGTAGAGTCGCATTGGGGCACAGATACGCAGTATTTT. It translates to CASRVESHWGTDTQYF.